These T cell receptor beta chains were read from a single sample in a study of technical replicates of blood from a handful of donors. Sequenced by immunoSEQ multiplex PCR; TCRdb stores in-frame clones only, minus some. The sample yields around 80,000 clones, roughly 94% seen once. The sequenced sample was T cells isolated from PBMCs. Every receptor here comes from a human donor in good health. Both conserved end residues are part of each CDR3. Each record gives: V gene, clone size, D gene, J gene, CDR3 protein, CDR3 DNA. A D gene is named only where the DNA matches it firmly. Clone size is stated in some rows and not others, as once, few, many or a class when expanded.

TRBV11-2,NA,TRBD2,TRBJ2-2,CARLLHGLAGGPGELFF,TGTGCCAGACTTTTACACGGACTAGCGGGAGGGCCCGGGGAGCTGTTTTTT
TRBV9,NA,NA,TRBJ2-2,CASSVAYRANTGELFF,TGTGCCAGCAGCGTAGCTTACCGAGCGAACACCGGGGAGCTGTTTTTT
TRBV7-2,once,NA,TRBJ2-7,CASSTSWAQAYEQYF,TGTGCCAGCAGCACTAGTTGGGCCCAGGCCTACGAGCAGTACTTC
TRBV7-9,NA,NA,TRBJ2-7,CASSLTLGGYEQYF,TGTGCCAGCAGCTTAACCTTGGGGGGCTACGAGCAGTACTTC
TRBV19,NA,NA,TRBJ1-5,CASTPKTAYSNQPQHF,TGTGCCAGTACCCCTAAGACAGCATATAGCAATCAGCCCCAGCATTTT
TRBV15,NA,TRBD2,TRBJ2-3,CATSGGLAGGRDTQYF,TGTGCCACCAGCGGGGGACTAGCGGGAGGAAGAGATACGCAGTATTTT
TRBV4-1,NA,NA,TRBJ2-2,CASSQGGGFSGELFF,TGCGCCAGCAGCCAAGGTGGAGGGTTCAGCGGGGAGCTGTTTTTT
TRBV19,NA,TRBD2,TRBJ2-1,CASSIGFGLVYNEQFF,TGTGCCAGTAGTATTGGGTTCGGACTAGTCTACAATGAGCAGTTCTTC
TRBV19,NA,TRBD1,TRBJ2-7,CASSAGTAIYEQYF,TGTGCCAGTAGCGCCGGGACAGCAATCTACGAGCAGTACTTC
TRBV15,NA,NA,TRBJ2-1,CATSRDATGIPNEQFF,TGTGCCACCAGCAGAGATGCCACAGGGATCCCCAATGAGCAGTTCTTC
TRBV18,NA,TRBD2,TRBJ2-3,CASSPPKREGPDTQYF,TGTGCCAGCTCACCACCGAAGCGGGAGGGCCCGGATACGCAGTATTTT
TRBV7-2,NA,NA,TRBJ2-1,CASSFRTPGGNEQFF,TGTGCCAGCAGCTTTAGGACCCCCGGGGGTAATGAGCAGTTCTTC
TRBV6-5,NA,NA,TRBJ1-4,CASSYLGGELFF,TGTGCCAGCAGTTACTTGGGGGGGGAACTGTTTTTT
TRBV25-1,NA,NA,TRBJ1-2,CASSPGTGAIYGYTF,TGTGCCAGCAGCCCCGGGACTGGGGCTATCTATGGCTACACCTTC
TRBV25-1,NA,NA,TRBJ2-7,CASSAVYYEQYF,TGTGCCAGCAGTGCAGTTTACTACGAGCAGTACTTC
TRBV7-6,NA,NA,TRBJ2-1,CASSQNENEQFF,TGTGCCAGCAGCCAAAATGAGAATGAGCAGTTCTTC
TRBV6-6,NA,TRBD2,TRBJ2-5,CASSSTSGRETQYF,TGTGCCAGCAGTAGCACTAGCGGGAGGGAGACCCAGTACTTC
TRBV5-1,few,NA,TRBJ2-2,CASSFGGPNTGELFF,TGCGCCAGCAGCTTCGGGGGGCCGAACACCGGGGAGCTGTTTTTT
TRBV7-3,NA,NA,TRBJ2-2,CASSLFPDRNTGELFF,TGTGCCAGCAGCTTATTCCCGGACAGGAACACCGGGGAGCTGTTTTTT
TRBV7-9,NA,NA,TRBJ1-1,CASSLPGWTEAFF,TGTGCCAGCAGCTTACCGGGATGGACTGAAGCTTTCTTT
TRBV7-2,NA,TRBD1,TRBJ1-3,CASSLAEGAVGNTIYF,TGTGCCAGCAGCTTGGCGGAGGGGGCGGTAGGAAACACCATATATTTT
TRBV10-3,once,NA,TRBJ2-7,CAISGAFYEQYF,TGTGCCATCAGTGGGGCCTTCTACGAGCAGTACTTC
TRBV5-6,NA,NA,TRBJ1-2,CASSLAQGTGYTF,TGTGCCAGCAGCTTGGCTCAGGGGACTGGCTACACCTTC
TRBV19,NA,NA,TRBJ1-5,CASSPWQGTGNQPQHF,TGTGCCAGTAGTCCTTGGCAGGGCACAGGCAATCAGCCCCAGCATTTT
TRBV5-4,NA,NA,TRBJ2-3,CASSLASRGTGALTQYF,TGTGCCAGCAGCTTGGCCTCGCGGGGGACAGGAGCGCTGACGCAGTATTTT
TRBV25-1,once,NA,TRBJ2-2,CASSGAGTQLPNTGELFF,TGTGCCAGCAGTGGGGCCGGGACACAACTACCTAACACCGGGGAGCTGTTTTTT
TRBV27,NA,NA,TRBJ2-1,CASSPGPIQGEQFF,TGTGCCAGCAGTCCCGGGCCCATACAGGGTGAGCAGTTCTTC
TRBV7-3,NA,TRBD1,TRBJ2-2,CASIVQGFYTGELFF,TGTGCCAGCATCGTACAGGGGTTTTACACCGGGGAGCTGTTTTTT
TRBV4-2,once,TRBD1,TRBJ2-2,CASSWDRGPGGELFF,TGTGCCAGCAGCTGGGACAGGGGGCCGGGCGGGGAGCTGTTTTTT
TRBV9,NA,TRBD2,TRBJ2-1,CASSVATGLGIGEQFF,TGTGCCAGCAGCGTAGCTACGGGACTAGGTATTGGTGAGCAGTTCTTC
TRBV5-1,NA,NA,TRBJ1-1,CASSFPRGKTGNTEAFF,TGCGCCAGCAGCTTTCCACGGGGGAAGACGGGGAACACTGAAGCTTTCTTT
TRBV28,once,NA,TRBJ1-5,CASSFNQPQHF,TGTGCCAGCAGCTTTAATCAGCCCCAGCATTTT